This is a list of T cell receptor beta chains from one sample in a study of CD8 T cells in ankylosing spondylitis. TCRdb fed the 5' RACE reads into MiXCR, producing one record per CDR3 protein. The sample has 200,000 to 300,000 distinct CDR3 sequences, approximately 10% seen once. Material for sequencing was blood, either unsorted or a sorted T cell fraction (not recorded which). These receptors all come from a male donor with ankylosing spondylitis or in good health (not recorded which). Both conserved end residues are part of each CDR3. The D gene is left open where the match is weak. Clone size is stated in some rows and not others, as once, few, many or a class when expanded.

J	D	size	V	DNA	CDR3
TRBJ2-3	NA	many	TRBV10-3	TGTGCCATCAGTGAGCCCCGACAGTTCGATACGCAGTATTTT	CAISEPRQFDTQYF
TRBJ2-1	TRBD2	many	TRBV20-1	TGCAGTGCTAGCTTCCTAGCGGGGCACAATGAGCAGTTCTTC	CSASFLAGHNEQFF
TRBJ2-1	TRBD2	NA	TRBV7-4	TGTGCCAGCAGCTTTAGGACTAGTTGCAATGAGCAGTTCTTC	CASSFRTSCNEQFF
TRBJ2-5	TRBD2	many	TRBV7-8	TGTGCCAGCAGCCGGACTAGCGCGTCCGAGACCCAGTACTTC	CASSRTSASETQYF
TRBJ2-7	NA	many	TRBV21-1	TGTGCCAGCAGCAAACGGGAGGAAAATTCTAGCGGGTACGAGCAGTACTTC	CASSKREENSSGYEQYF
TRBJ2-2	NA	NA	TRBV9	TGTGCCAGCAATCCTCGGGACATCCGCACCGGGGAGCTGTTTTTT	CASNPRDIRTGELFF
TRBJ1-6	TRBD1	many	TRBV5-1	TGCGCCAGCAGCCGGGACAGGGTGGGGAATTCACCCCTCCACTTT	CASSRDRVGNSPLHF
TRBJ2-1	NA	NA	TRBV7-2	TGTGCCAGCAGCTCCGTGGTCCTGAGCTCCTACAATGAGCAGTTCTTC	CASSSVVLSSYNEQFF
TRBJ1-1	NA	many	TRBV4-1	TGCGCCAGCAGCCTAGACCCCCAACCGAACACTGAAGCTTTCTTT	CASSLDPQPNTEAFF
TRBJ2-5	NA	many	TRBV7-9	TGTGCCAGCAGCTTACCCATCGGATCGGAGACCCAGTACTTC	CASSLPIGSETQYF
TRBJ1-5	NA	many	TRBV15	TGTGCCACCAGCAGAGATCGAGGGGGTGGTCAGCCCCAGCATTTT	CATSRDRGGGQPQHF
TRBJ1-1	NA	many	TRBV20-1	TGCAGTGCTAGGGACCCTCGCTCGAACACTGAAGCTTTCTTT	CSARDPRSNTEAFF
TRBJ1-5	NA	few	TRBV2	TGTGCCAGCAGCCCCGACAGGTTCAATCAGCCCCAGCATTTT	CASSPDRFNQPQHF
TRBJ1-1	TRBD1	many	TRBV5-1	TGCGCCAGCAGCTTGAATCAGGCAGGGGGTACCATCGAAGCTTTCTTT	CASSLNQAGGTIEAFF
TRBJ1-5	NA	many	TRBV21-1	TGTGAGGGACGGGGGCACCAGCCCCAGCATTTT	CEGRGHQPQHF
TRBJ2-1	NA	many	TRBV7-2	TGTGCCAGCAGCTTAGCGGTGGGAGAGCCCTACAATGAGCAGTTCTTC	CASSLAVGEPYNEQFF
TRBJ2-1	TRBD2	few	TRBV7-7	TGTGCCAGCAGGGACACTAGCGGGAGTGATGAGCAGTTCTTC	CASRDTSGSDEQFF
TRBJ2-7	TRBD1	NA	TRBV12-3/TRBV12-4	TGTGCCAGCAGATTTTCTACCGGGACAGGGGTCTCCTACGAGCAGTACTTC	CASRFSTGTGVSYEQYF
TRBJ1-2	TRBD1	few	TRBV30	TGTGCCTGGAGCGCGGACAGGGGTTATGGCTACACCTTC	CAWSADRGYGYTF
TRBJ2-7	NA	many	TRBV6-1	TGTGCCAGCAGGTCCGGGCCCCCTGCCTACGAGCAGTACTTC	CASRSGPPAYEQYF
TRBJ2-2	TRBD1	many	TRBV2	TGTGCCAGCAAACGGGACAGGGGCTCCGGGGAGCTGTTTTTT	CASKRDRGSGELFF
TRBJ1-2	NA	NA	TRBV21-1	TGTGCCAGCAGCAAAGGGAATTACTATGGCTACACCTTC	CASSKGNYYGYTF
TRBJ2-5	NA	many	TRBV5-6	TGTGCCAGCAGCTTGGATCCGGGAACGGAGACCCAGTACTTC	CASSLDPGTETQYF
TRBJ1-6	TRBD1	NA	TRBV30	TGTGCCTCCGGGACAGCCTATTCACCCCTCCACTTT	CASGTAYSPLHF
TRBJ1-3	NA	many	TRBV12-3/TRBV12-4	TGTGCCAGCGCCCGGGACTCTGGAAACACCATATATTTT	CASARDSGNTIYF
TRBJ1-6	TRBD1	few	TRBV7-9	TGTGCCAGCAGCCAACCGGGACAGTTTAATTCACCCCTCCACTTT	CASSQPGQFNSPLHF
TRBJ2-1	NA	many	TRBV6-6	TGTGCCAGCACCCCTATGCAGCTCAATGAGCAGTTCTTC	CASTPMQLNEQFF
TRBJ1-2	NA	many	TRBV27	TGTGCCAGCAGTCTACGTGGGGGCGCCTATGGCTACACCTTC	CASSLRGGAYGYTF
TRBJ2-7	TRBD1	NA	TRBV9	TGTGCCAGCAGCGATCCCAGCACCAAAACAGGGGGTAAATACGAGCAGTACTTC	CASSDPSTKTGGKYEQYF
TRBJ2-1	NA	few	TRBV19	TGTGCCAGTAGTATAGTAGCGGGACAGGGTCGCAATGAGCAGTTCTTC	CASSIVAGQGRNEQFF
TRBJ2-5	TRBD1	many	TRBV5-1	TGCGCCAGCAGCCCGGGACAGGTACGAGAGACCCAGTACTTC	CASSPGQVRETQYF
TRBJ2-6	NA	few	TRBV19	TGTGCCAGTAGTATGAGACCAGGGTCTGGGGCCAACGTCCTGACTTTC	CASSMRPGSGANVLTF
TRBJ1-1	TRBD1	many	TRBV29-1	TGCAGCGCATCGGGACAGGGAGGGCTCAAAGCTTTCTTT	CSASGQGGLKAFF
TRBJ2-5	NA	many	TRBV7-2	TGTGCCAGCAGCTTAGGGGCAGGCTCGCAAGAGACCCAGTACTTC	CASSLGAGSQETQYF
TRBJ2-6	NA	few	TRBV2	TGTGCCAGCAGTGAAGCGCGACCGGCTGGGGCCAACGTCCTGACTTTC	CASSEARPAGANVLTF
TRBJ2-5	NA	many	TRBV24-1	TGTGCCACCAGCGATGGACAGATACAAGAGACCCAGTACTTC	CATSDGQIQETQYF
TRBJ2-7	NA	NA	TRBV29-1	TGCGGCGTCGGGGGACCGACCTACGAGCAGTACTTC	CGVGGPTYEQYF
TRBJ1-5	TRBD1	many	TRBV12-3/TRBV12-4	TGTGCCAGCAGTTCCTCGGACAGGGGAGGTGATCAGCCCCAGCATTTT	CASSSSDRGGDQPQHF
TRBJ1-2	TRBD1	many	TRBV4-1	TGCGCCAGCAGCCAGCCCGGGACAGCCATCTATGGCTACACCTTC	CASSQPGTAIYGYTF
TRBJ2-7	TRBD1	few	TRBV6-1	TGTGCCAGCAGTACAGGGGTGAGCGAGCAGTACTTC	CASSTGVSEQYF
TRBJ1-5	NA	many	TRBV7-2	TGTGCCAGCAGCTTAGGGCAGGGCCAGCCCCAGCATTTT	CASSLGQGQPQHF
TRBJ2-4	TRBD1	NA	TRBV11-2	TGTGCCAGCAGCGTAATAGACAGGGCTCAAATCGAAAACATTCAGTACTTC	CASSVIDRAQIENIQYF
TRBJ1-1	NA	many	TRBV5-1	TGCGCCAGCAGCACGGGGGGGAGTGGGAACACTGAAGCTTTCTTT	CASSTGGSGNTEAFF
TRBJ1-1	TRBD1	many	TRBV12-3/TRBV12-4	TGTGCCAGCAGAAAAGACAGGGTACGCGCTGAAGCTTTCTTT	CASRKDRVRAEAFF
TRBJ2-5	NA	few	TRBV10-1	TGCGCCAGCAGTCGGGACACCTCCCAGGAGACCCAGTACTTC	CASSRDTSQETQYF
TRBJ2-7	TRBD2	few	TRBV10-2	TGCGCCAGCAGTGGGCCGGGACTAGACTCCTACGAGCAGTACTTC	CASSGPGLDSYEQYF
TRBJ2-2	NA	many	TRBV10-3	TGTGCCATCAGTGACACTCCGACAGCCGCGGGGGAGCTGTTTTTT	CAISDTPTAAGELFF
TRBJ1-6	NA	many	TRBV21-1	TGTGCCAGCACCAAGATGACAGGCACGAATAATTCACCCCTCCACTTT	CASTKMTGTNNSPLHF
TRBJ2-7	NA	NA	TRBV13	TGTGCCATCGGCCTTAGGCTCCTCTCCTACGAGCAGTACTTC	CAIGLRLLSYEQYF
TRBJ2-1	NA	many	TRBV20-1	TGCAGTGCTAGTAGTTCGACCGGGGGCTCCTACAATGAGCAGTTCTTC	CSASSSTGGSYNEQFF
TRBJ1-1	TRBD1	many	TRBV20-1	TGCAGTGCTAGCGGGGCAGGGGGCTCAGAAGCTTTCTTT	CSASGAGGSEAFF
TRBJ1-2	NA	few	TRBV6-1	TGTGCCAGCAGGGGGGAGGACCTACCCGACTATGGCTACACCTTC	CASRGEDLPDYGYTF
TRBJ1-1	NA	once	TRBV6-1	TGTGCCAGCAGCGGAGAAGCTTTCTTT	CASSGEAFF
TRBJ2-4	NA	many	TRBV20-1	TGCAGTGCTAGGGTACCTAGTACAGCCCGAAACATTCAGTACTTC	CSARVPSTARNIQYF
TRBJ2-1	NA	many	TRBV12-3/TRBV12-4	TGTGCCAGCAGTTTGTCGCAGGGCCTGGGGAGCTACAATGAGCAGTTCTTC	CASSLSQGLGSYNEQFF